This is a list of T cell receptor beta chains from one sample in a study of shared clonotypes between healthy human individuals. Here immunoSEQ multiplex PCR was the method, and the copy in TCRdb shows in-frame clones only, minus some. Of around 510,000 clones in the sample, roughly four fifths were seen once. Sample: PBMCs. The receptors stem from a woman aged 40 to 50 in good health. Some clones in this sample may be carry-over from other donors' samples. Each CDR3 is given with its conserved first and last residue. Fields, in order: D gene, V gene, J gene, clone size, CDR3 DNA, CDR3 protein. A D gene is named only where the DNA matches it firmly. Only part of the rows carry a size: once, few, many, or a class if the clone is expanded.

d_gene: .; v_gene: TRBV7-9; j_gene: TRBJ1-1; abundance: .; CDR3nt: TGTGCCAGCAGCTCACAGGGCGTAAGAATGGAAGCTTTCTTT; CDR3aa: CASSSQGVRMEAFF
d_gene: .; v_gene: TRBV6-1; j_gene: TRBJ1-1; abundance: .; CDR3nt: TGTGCCAGCAGTGATTTTCGGCCGTACACTGAAGCTTTCTTT; CDR3aa: CASSDFRPYTEAFF
d_gene: .; v_gene: TRBV6-1; j_gene: TRBJ1-1; abundance: .; CDR3nt: TGTGCCAGCACGGAGCTCAAGAACACTGAAGCTTTCTTT; CDR3aa: CASTELKNTEAFF
d_gene: .; v_gene: TRBV9; j_gene: TRBJ2-2; abundance: .; CDR3nt: TGTGCCAGCAGCGTAACCCAGAACACCGGGGAGCTGTTTTTT; CDR3aa: CASSVTQNTGELFF
d_gene: .; v_gene: TRBV5-4; j_gene: TRBJ2-1; abundance: .; CDR3nt: TGTGCCAGCAGCTCAACGGAGGGCAATGAGCAGTTCTTC; CDR3aa: CASSSTEGNEQFF
d_gene: .; v_gene: TRBV2; j_gene: TRBJ2-2; abundance: .; CDR3nt: TGTGCCGGCCAAGGTACCGGGGAGCTGTTTTTT; CDR3aa: CAGQGTGELFF
d_gene: TRBD2; v_gene: TRBV4-1; j_gene: TRBJ2-3; abundance: once; CDR3nt: TGCGCCAGCAGCCAAGAAGCCGGGGGGTTGGCAGATACGCAGTATTTT; CDR3aa: CASSQEAGGLADTQYF
d_gene: .; v_gene: TRBV14; j_gene: TRBJ2-3; abundance: .; CDR3nt: TGTGCCAGCAGCCAAGGTGGGTGGAGCGGTCACAACACAGATACGCAGTATTTT; CDR3aa: CASSQGGWSGHNTDTQYF
d_gene: TRBD1; v_gene: TRBV9; j_gene: TRBJ1-2; abundance: once; CDR3nt: TGTGCCAGCAGAGACAGGGGTGGCTACACCTTC; CDR3aa: CASRDRGGYTF
d_gene: .; v_gene: TRBV6-1; j_gene: TRBJ2-7; abundance: once; CDR3nt: TGTGCCAGCAACTCCCACTACGAGCAGTACTTC; CDR3aa: CASNSHYEQYF
d_gene: TRBD1; v_gene: TRBV19; j_gene: TRBJ1-2; abundance: .; CDR3nt: TGTGCCAGTAGCCCCCAGACCCCCCGCACAGGGGGCGTCTATGGCTACACCTTC; CDR3aa: CASSPQTPRTGGVYGYTF
d_gene: .; v_gene: TRBV10-3; j_gene: TRBJ1-6; abundance: once; CDR3nt: TGTGCCATCAGAGGTGGGATCCTGAGAGGGACCTATAATTCACCCCTCCACTTT; CDR3aa: CAIRGGILRGTYNSPLHF
d_gene: .; v_gene: TRBV7-9; j_gene: TRBJ1-1; abundance: few; CDR3nt: TGTGCCAGCAGCGCCCAATTGGGGGCCGAAGCTTTCTTT; CDR3aa: CASSAQLGAEAFF
d_gene: TRBD1; v_gene: TRBV15; j_gene: TRBJ1-1; abundance: .; CDR3nt: TGTGCCACCAGCATACGACAGGGGGGCGAAGCTTTCTTT; CDR3aa: CATSIRQGGEAFF
d_gene: TRBD1; v_gene: TRBV19; j_gene: TRBJ1-1; abundance: .; CDR3nt: TGTGCCAGTAGTCCGAAGAGGACAGGGTTTGTGAACACTGAAGCTTTCTTT; CDR3aa: CASSPKRTGFVNTEAFF
d_gene: .; v_gene: TRBV2; j_gene: TRBJ1-2; abundance: .; CDR3nt: TGTGCCAGCAGTGTGCTAGGTGGGCGGGGAGGCTACACCTTC; CDR3aa: CASSVLGGRGGYTF
d_gene: .; v_gene: TRBV28; j_gene: TRBJ2-6; abundance: .; CDR3nt: TGTGCCAGCAGTTCGCCTCCAGGGTCTGGGGCCAACGTCCTGACTTTC; CDR3aa: CASSSPPGSGANVLTF
d_gene: TRBD1; v_gene: TRBV4-1; j_gene: TRBJ1-5; abundance: few; CDR3nt: TGCGCCAGCAGCCAAGATTGGGCAGGGGGACGACAGCCCCAGCATTTT; CDR3aa: CASSQDWAGGRQPQHF
d_gene: TRBD2; v_gene: TRBV5-5; j_gene: TRBJ2-5; abundance: few; CDR3nt: TGTGCCAGCAGCTTGGATCTAGCGGAAGAGACCCAGTACTTC; CDR3aa: CASSLDLAEETQYF
d_gene: TRBD2; v_gene: TRBV7-9; j_gene: TRBJ2-3; abundance: .; CDR3nt: TGTGCCAGCAGCTTGGGGCTAGCGGGAGAGGGGGATACGCAGTATTTT; CDR3aa: CASSLGLAGEGDTQYF
d_gene: .; v_gene: TRBV7-9; j_gene: TRBJ2-3; abundance: .; CDR3nt: TGTGCCAGCAGGCTTCTTTCAGATACGCAGTATTTT; CDR3aa: CASRLLSDTQYF
d_gene: TRBD1; v_gene: TRBV6-4; j_gene: TRBJ2-1; abundance: .; CDR3nt: TGTGCCAGCAGTGACTCGACGGGACAGGGGGCCGATGAGCAGTTCTTC; CDR3aa: CASSDSTGQGADEQFF
d_gene: TRBD2; v_gene: TRBV4-1; j_gene: TRBJ2-3; abundance: .; CDR3nt: TGCGCCAGCAGTCGTCTAGCGGAGAGCACAGATACGCAGTATTTT; CDR3aa: CASSRLAESTDTQYF
d_gene: .; v_gene: TRBV15; j_gene: TRBJ2-1; abundance: .; CDR3nt: TGTGCCACCAGCAGAGAAGGTCACCTAGACGTTGAGCAGTTCTTC; CDR3aa: CATSREGHLDVEQFF
d_gene: TRBD1; v_gene: TRBV6-6; j_gene: TRBJ2-2; abundance: .; CDR3nt: TGTGCCAGCAGTGGGACAGAAGTCAGCGGGGAGCTGTTTTTT; CDR3aa: CASSGTEVSGELFF
d_gene: .; v_gene: TRBV2; j_gene: TRBJ2-5; abundance: .; CDR3nt: TGTGCAAGCATGGCCCCCCCCCGCGCGGAGACCCAGTACTTC; CDR3aa: CASMAPPRAETQYF
d_gene: .; v_gene: TRBV2; j_gene: TRBJ2-7; abundance: .; CDR3nt: TGTGCCAGCAGTGAAGTATTGGCTACCGAGTACTTC; CDR3aa: CASSEVLATEYF
d_gene: .; v_gene: TRBV5-1; j_gene: TRBJ1-2; abundance: .; CDR3nt: TGCGCCAGCAGCCCGGCGGGGGGCAATGGCTACACCTTC; CDR3aa: CASSPAGGNGYTF
d_gene: .; v_gene: TRBV5-4; j_gene: TRBJ2-7; abundance: once; CDR3nt: TGTGCCAGCAGCTCATCCGGGGGCTCCTACGAGCAGTACTTC; CDR3aa: CASSSSGGSYEQYF
d_gene: .; v_gene: TRBV4-1; j_gene: TRBJ1-2; abundance: few; CDR3nt: TGCGCCAGCAGCCAGCCTTTCGGAGGGAAGAACTATGGCTACACCTTC; CDR3aa: CASSQPFGGKNYGYTF
d_gene: TRBD1; v_gene: TRBV10-1; j_gene: TRBJ2-3; abundance: .; CDR3nt: TGCGCCAGCAGTGACCGCGGGACAGGAACAGATACGCAGTATTTT; CDR3aa: CASSDRGTGTDTQYF
d_gene: .; v_gene: TRBV6-5; j_gene: TRBJ2-3; abundance: .; CDR3nt: TGTGCCAGCAGTGCGACTTGGTTAAGGACAGATACGCAGTATTTT; CDR3aa: CASSATWLRTDTQYF
d_gene: .; v_gene: TRBV28; j_gene: TRBJ1-2; abundance: .; CDR3nt: TGTGCCAGCAGTTGGTCGGACCCCCCCTATGGCTACACCTTC; CDR3aa: CASSWSDPPYGYTF
d_gene: .; v_gene: TRBV29-1; j_gene: TRBJ2-5; abundance: .; CDR3nt: TGCAGCGTTGAAGTACCCCCCTGGGAGACCCAGTACTTC; CDR3aa: CSVEVPPWETQYF
d_gene: .; v_gene: TRBV30; j_gene: TRBJ1-6; abundance: .; CDR3nt: TGTGCCTGGAGTGTTTCCAACTTGCTATCCTATAATTCACCCCTCCACTTT; CDR3aa: CAWSVSNLLSYNSPLHF
d_gene: .; v_gene: TRBV12-5; j_gene: TRBJ1-1; abundance: .; CDR3nt: TGTGCTAGTGGTTTGGATGGAAAGGGCACTGAAGCTTTCTTT; CDR3aa: CASGLDGKGTEAFF
d_gene: TRBD1; v_gene: TRBV7-8; j_gene: TRBJ2-2; abundance: .; CDR3nt: TGTGCCAGCAGCTTGAGTAGGACAGGAGCGGTCGGGGAGCTGTTTTTT; CDR3aa: CASSLSRTGAVGELFF
d_gene: TRBD2; v_gene: TRBV29-1; j_gene: TRBJ2-1; abundance: .; CDR3nt: TGCAGCGTTCATGCGGGAGCGCGTGAGCAGTTCTTC; CDR3aa: CSVHAGAREQFF
d_gene: .; v_gene: TRBV10-3; j_gene: TRBJ2-3; abundance: .; CDR3nt: TGTGCCTCGAGGACACCTGGGACAGATACGCAGTATTTT; CDR3aa: CASRTPGTDTQYF
d_gene: .; v_gene: TRBV5-1; j_gene: TRBJ1-1; abundance: .; CDR3nt: TGCGCCAGCAGCTTGGCCGGGGACACTGAAGCTTTCTTT; CDR3aa: CASSLAGDTEAFF
d_gene: .; v_gene: TRBV5-1; j_gene: TRBJ1-2; abundance: .; CDR3nt: TGCGCCAGCAGCTTGGGAGGTCCGACGTCTGGCTACACCTTC; CDR3aa: CASSLGGPTSGYTF
d_gene: .; v_gene: TRBV9; j_gene: TRBJ2-2; abundance: .; CDR3nt: TGTGCCAGCAGCCCTAGCCACACCGGGGAGCTGTTTTTT; CDR3aa: CASSPSHTGELFF
d_gene: TRBD1; v_gene: TRBV29-1; j_gene: TRBJ2-1; abundance: .; CDR3nt: TGCAGCGCTGGGACAGGGTGGGTCAATGAGCAGTTCTTC; CDR3aa: CSAGTGWVNEQFF
d_gene: .; v_gene: TRBV7-2; j_gene: TRBJ1-4; abundance: .; CDR3nt: TGTGCCAGCAGCGACCTCGGGCAGCCTAATGAAAAACTGTTTTTT; CDR3aa: CASSDLGQPNEKLFF
d_gene: TRBD2; v_gene: TRBV4-2; j_gene: TRBJ2-1; abundance: .; CDR3nt: TGTGCCAGCAGCCAAGGACTAGCGGGAGGGAGCTCCTACAATGAGCAGTTCTTC; CDR3aa: CASSQGLAGGSSYNEQFF
d_gene: .; v_gene: TRBV28; j_gene: TRBJ1-2; abundance: many; CDR3nt: TGTGCCAGCAGTTTATCTACCCCCGGGACCGACAATGGCTACACCTTC; CDR3aa: CASSLSTPGTDNGYTF
d_gene: TRBD2; v_gene: TRBV28; j_gene: TRBJ2-1; abundance: once; CDR3nt: TGTGCCAGCAGAGGGACTAGCTACAATGAGCAGTTCTTC; CDR3aa: CASRGTSYNEQFF
d_gene: .; v_gene: TRBV5-1; j_gene: TRBJ1-5; abundance: few; CDR3nt: TGCGCCAGCAGCTTGAGTGGGGTGACGGATCAGCCCCAGCATTTT; CDR3aa: CASSLSGVTDQPQHF
d_gene: .; v_gene: TRBV27; j_gene: TRBJ1-2; abundance: .; CDR3nt: TGTGCCAGCAAACGAACACGGGGGGCCTATGGCTACACCTTC; CDR3aa: CASKRTRGAYGYTF
d_gene: TRBD2; v_gene: TRBV6-6; j_gene: TRBJ2-3; abundance: few; CDR3nt: TGTGCCAGCAGTTCTTGGACTAGCGGGATTTCAGATACGCAGTATTTT; CDR3aa: CASSSWTSGISDTQYF
d_gene: TRBD1; v_gene: TRBV6-6; j_gene: TRBJ1-2; abundance: many; CDR3nt: TGTGCCAGCAGAAAAGGACAGGGCCCTAACTATGGCTACACCTTC; CDR3aa: CASRKGQGPNYGYTF
d_gene: .; v_gene: TRBV7-3; j_gene: TRBJ2-3; abundance: .; CDR3nt: TGTGCCAGCAGCTTAAGGACCGGACAGACCATAGGAATTTCTAGCACAGATATGCAGTATTTT; CDR3aa: CASSLRTGQTIGISSTDMQYF
d_gene: .; v_gene: TRBV7-3; j_gene: TRBJ2-3; abundance: .; CDR3nt: TGTGCCAGCAGCCCCTCACTGGGGGGCACAGATACGCAGTATTTT; CDR3aa: CASSPSLGGTDTQYF
d_gene: .; v_gene: TRBV29-1; j_gene: TRBJ2-7; abundance: .; CDR3nt: TGCAGCGTTGAATCACCCCGAGGCTACGAGCAGTACTTC; CDR3aa: CSVESPRGYEQYF
d_gene: .; v_gene: TRBV7-3; j_gene: TRBJ2-1; abundance: .; CDR3nt: TGTGCCAGCAGCCCTATATTGGGGGGAGCCAAGAATGAGCAGTTCTTC; CDR3aa: CASSPILGGAKNEQFF
d_gene: TRBD1; v_gene: TRBV5-4; j_gene: TRBJ1-4; abundance: .; CDR3nt: TGTGCCAGCAATGACAGGGGTGAAAAACTGTTTTTT; CDR3aa: CASNDRGEKLFF
d_gene: TRBD2; v_gene: TRBV5-4; j_gene: TRBJ2-7; abundance: .; CDR3nt: TGTGCCAGCAGCTTGGATCCAGCGGGAGGGTACGAGCAGTACTTC; CDR3aa: CASSLDPAGGYEQYF
d_gene: TRBD2; v_gene: TRBV10-1; j_gene: TRBJ2-2; abundance: .; CDR3nt: TGCGCCAGCAGGAGCGGGATTGGCGGGGAGCTGTTTTTT; CDR3aa: CASRSGIGGELFF
d_gene: TRBD1; v_gene: TRBV19; j_gene: TRBJ2-2; abundance: .; CDR3nt: TGTGCCAGTACCGGGACAGCGGCCTCCGGGGAGCTGTTTTTT; CDR3aa: CASTGTAASGELFF
d_gene: .; v_gene: TRBV7-9; j_gene: TRBJ1-6; abundance: .; CDR3nt: TGTGCCAGCAGCTTACCCGGGTCCTGGGGTTCACCCCTCCACTTT; CDR3aa: CASSLPGSWGSPLHF